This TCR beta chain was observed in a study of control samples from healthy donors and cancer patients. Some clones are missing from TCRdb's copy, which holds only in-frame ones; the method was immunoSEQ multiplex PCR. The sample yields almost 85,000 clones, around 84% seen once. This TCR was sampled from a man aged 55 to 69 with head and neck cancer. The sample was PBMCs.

The CDR3: CATQSQASTDTQYF. CDR3 DNA: TGTGCCACCCAAAGTCAGGCTAGCACAGATACGCAGTATTTT. V and J are TRBV27 and TRBJ2-3, with no clear D. Germline CDR1 is MNHEY and CDR2 is SMNVEV (reference sequence). This CDR3 has 14 amino acids. Between the trimmed V and J ends, which lost 10 bases and 0 bases, there was a span of 14 bases.